The subject of this entry is one T cell receptor beta chain. Its antigen is undetermined. TCRdb re-called the 5' RACE reads; one entry per CDR3 protein, DNA not given. The sample features 350,000 to 400,000 distinct CDR3 sequences, with just over 2.5% in its top ten. This entry is derived from a study of monozygotic twins with inflammatory bowel disease. The study, taken as a whole, reports: Varied immunosuppressive treatments among patients may have increased repertoire variability.

From germline, CDR1 is KGHDR and CDR2 SFDVKD. This CDR3 comprises 16 residues. This receptor was taken from a human donor with ulcerative colitis or Crohn's disease, or a healthy co-twin of an affected twin (not recorded which). Sequencing was performed on blood. This sequence joins TRBV24-1 and TRBJ2-3. The CDR3 sequence is CATSDPSAAGEDTQYF.